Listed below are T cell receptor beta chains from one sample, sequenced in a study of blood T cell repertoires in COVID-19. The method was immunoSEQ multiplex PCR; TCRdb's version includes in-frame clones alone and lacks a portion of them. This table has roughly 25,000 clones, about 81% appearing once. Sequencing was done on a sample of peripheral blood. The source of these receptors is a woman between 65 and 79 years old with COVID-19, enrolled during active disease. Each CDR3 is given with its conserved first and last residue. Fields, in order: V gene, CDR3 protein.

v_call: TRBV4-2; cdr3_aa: CASSHGTSGGTDTQYF
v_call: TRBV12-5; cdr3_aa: CASGRSGVTDTQYF
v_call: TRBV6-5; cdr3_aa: CASSQGAGNTIYF
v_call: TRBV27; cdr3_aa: CASSLIGVGTGGRNTEAFF
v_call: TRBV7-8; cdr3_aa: CASSSTGLPNNEQFF
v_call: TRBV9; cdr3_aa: CASSVSGASGGNEQFF
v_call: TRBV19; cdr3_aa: CASSIAGQYGYTF
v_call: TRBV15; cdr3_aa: CATSNLQGADQPQHF
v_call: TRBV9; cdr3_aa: CASSSSGSLGEQFF
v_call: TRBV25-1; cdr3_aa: CASSESSSGRVPPTQYF
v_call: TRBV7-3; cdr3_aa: CASSPAGGIGEKLFF
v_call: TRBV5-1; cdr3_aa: CASSSGQGRYGYTF
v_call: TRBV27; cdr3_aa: CASSPGGVYGYTF
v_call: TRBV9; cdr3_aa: CASSVVGQGSSETQYF
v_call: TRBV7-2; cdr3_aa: CASSTPAGVGTDTQYF
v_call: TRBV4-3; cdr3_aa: CASSQVLGGRDGYTF
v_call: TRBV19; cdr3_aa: CASSQGSGNTIYF
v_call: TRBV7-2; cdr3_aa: CASSWGGAGVSYEQYF
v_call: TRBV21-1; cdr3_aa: CASSKETVNEKLFF
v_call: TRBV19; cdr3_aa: CASSPDSAETQYF
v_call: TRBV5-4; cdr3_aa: CASSSPPEGTGELFF
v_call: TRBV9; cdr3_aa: CASSPFLAEETQYF
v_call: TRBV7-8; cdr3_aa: CASRVAGGGRNEQFF
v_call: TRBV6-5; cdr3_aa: CASSYTQKETQYF
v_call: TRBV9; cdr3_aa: CASSRSGGARQETQYF
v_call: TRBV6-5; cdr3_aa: CASKVEGGQETQYF
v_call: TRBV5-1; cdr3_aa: CASSPERGGHGELFF
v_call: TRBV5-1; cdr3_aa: CASSLSPGGNQPQHF
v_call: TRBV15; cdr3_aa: CATSGGKGVGTEAFF
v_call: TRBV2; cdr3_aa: CASRKSGTTTEAFF
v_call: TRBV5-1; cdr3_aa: CASRRELNQPQHF
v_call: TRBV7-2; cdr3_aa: CASSPSGGPGIYTF
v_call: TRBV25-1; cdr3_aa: CASSVGLAGDTQYF
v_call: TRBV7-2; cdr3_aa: CASSLAGGMYEQYF
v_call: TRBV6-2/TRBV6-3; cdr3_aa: CASSSRQGRVRGYTF
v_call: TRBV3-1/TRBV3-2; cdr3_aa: CASSPGTSGLGGETQYF
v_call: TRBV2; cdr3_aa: CASSESRRNSPLHF